Below, 7 T cell receptor beta chains from the same sample are listed, as sequenced in a study of ipilimumab plus nivolumab after autologous stem cell transplantation. The method was immunoSEQ multiplex PCR; TCRdb's version includes in-frame clones alone and lacks a portion of them. The sample consists of some 15,000 clones, over 70% of them appearing once. The input for sequencing was PBMCs, taken in a trial of ipilimumab plus nivolumab as post-transplant consolidation. The receptors here all came from a male donor with diffuse large B-cell lymphoma.

CDR3 region: CASRLAEDTGELFF. The CDR3 nucleotides read TGTGCCAGCAGACTAGCGGAAGACACCGGGGAGCTGTTTTTT. The chain combines TRBV6-1 with TRBJ2-2; 8 bases match TRBD2. The junction had 3 bases not matched to a gene; V was cut back by 6 bases and J by 3 bases. The CDR3 is 14 residues long. Germline V gene sequence: CDR1 MNHNS, CDR2 SASEGT.

This clone was detected a few times. The chain carries TRBV9 and TRBJ1-2; D may be TRBD1 (6 bases). The V gene's germline CDR1 is SGDLS and CDR2 YYNGEE. The CDR3 sequence is 14 residues long. V gave up 3 bases and J gave up 4 bases, with 13 bases separating them. The CDR3, as DNA: TGTGCCAGCAGCGCGGGAGGGGGGCCCTATGGCTACACCTTC. The encoded protein is CASSAGGGPYGYTF.

This clone was counted between two and nine times. V and J are TRBV2 and TRBJ2-1; D uncertain. The germline V and J ends were trimmed by 2 bases and 0 bases, with 11 bases remaining between them. Germline CDR1 reads SNHLY; CDR2 reads FYNNEI. The CDR3 extends over 16 amino acids. The DNA of the CDR3 is TGTGCCAGCAGTGAATGGGATCTTGGCTCCTACAATGAGCAGTTCTTC. Protein: CASSEWDLGSYNEQFF.

The rearrangement uses TRBV19 and TRBJ2-7, with TRBD1 matching 10 bases. The V gene's germline CDR1 is LNHDA and CDR2 SQIVND (reference sequence). After removal of 9 bases from V and 2 bases from J, the junction contained 7 bases not matched to a gene. The CDR3 has 14 amino acids. The CDR3 DNA follows: TGTGCCAGCGGCCCCGGGACAGGGGCCTACGAGCAGTACTTC. Its protein is CASGPGTGAYEQYF.

The chain combines TRBV5-8 with TRBJ1-1; D possibly corresponds to TRBD1 (6 bases). There are 18 residues in the CDR3. V was trimmed by 3 bases and J by 0 bases, leaving 21 bases between them. Germline loops: CDR1 SGHTS, CDR2 YDEGEE. CDR3 bases: TGTGCCAGCAGCTGGGGGCCAGTAGAGGGCCCTTTGAACACTGAAGCTTTCTTT. Translating gives CASSWGPVEGPLNTEAFF.

V and J are TRBV15 and TRBJ1-3, with TRBD1 as a possible D gene (6 bases). Deletions cut 4 bases from V and 4 bases from J, with 17 bases between. This CDR3 contains 16 residues. Germline V gene lookup returns CDR1 LNHNV and CDR2 YYDKDF (reference sequence). CDR3 in DNA: TGTGCCACCAGCATCGCCCCAGGGGCAATAGGAAACACCATATATTTT. It encodes CATSIAPGAIGNTIYF.

The rearrangement joins TRBV28 to TRBJ1-1; a weak D match, TRBD1 (5 bases). This CDR3 region has 12 residues. Germline V lookup: CDR1 MDHEN, CDR2 SYDVKM. Trimming shortened V by 8 bases and J by 6 bases, and 13 bases separated the two germline ends. CDR3 DNA: TGTGCCAGCGGATGGGGCGACGCTGAAGCTTTCTTT. This gives the protein CASGWGDAEAFF.